This T cell receptor (beta chain) originates from a study of CD8 T cells in ankylosing spondylitis. Overall study findings and caveats: Significantly higher representation of disease-linked clones was reported for matched ankylosing spondylitis synovial fluid. A TCR beta motif of 8 or 9 highly homologous variants appeared characteristic of ankylosing spondylitis blood.

In regard to this clonotype: Its antigen is not identified.

TCRdb reanalysed the 5' RACE reads using MiXCR and keeps one entry per CDR3 protein. Of under 550,000 distinct CDR3 sequences in the sample, roughly 26% were seen once. The CDR3 extends over 15 amino acids. V lost 1 base to trimming and J lost 4 bases, with 14 bases between them. Sequencing was performed on blood, either unsorted or a sorted T cell fraction (not recorded which). The rearrangement uses TRBV12-3 or TRBV12-4 and TRBJ2-7, with TRBD1 as a possible D gene (7 bases). The TCR comes from a male donor with ankylosing spondylitis. CDR3 DNA: TGTGCCAGCAGTTTAGAGGGGGCCCGGGGGTACGAGCAGTACTTC. It encodes CASSLEGARGYEQYF.